Following are 27 T cell receptor beta chains from one sample sequenced in a study of spatial heterogeneity in lung cancer. TCRdb re-called the 5' RACE reads through MiXCR, storing one row per CDR3 protein. The repertoire includes more than 250 distinct CDR3 sequences, 23% of them detected once, and around two fifths sits in the top ten. Findings and limits, study-wide: Intratumoral expanded alpha and beta TCR counts were found to track tumor mutation counts.

Antigens for these TCRs are unknown. Specified time point: sample taken at primary tumor resection. Sample: lung tumor tissue, taken at surgery. These receptors all stem from a male donor with early-stage non-small cell lung cancer.

In regard to this clonotype: Because this beta chain is a stray read in a library intended to capture alpha chains, its abundance should not be given much weight. This sequence joins TRBV7-3 and TRBJ2-2; the D gene is possibly TRBD2 (5 bases). V gave up 3 bases and J gave up 3 bases, with 5 bases separating them. Germline CDR1 SGHTA, CDR2 FQGTGA. This CDR3 has 13 residues. CDR3: CASSFGDTGELFF. CDR3 DNA sequence: TGTGCCAGCAGCTTCGGGGACACCGGGGAGCTGTTTTTT.

The sample holds a few counts of this clonotype. This beta chain lies outside the target of a library built for alpha chains; its clone size means little. This chain uses TRBV20-1 with TRBJ2-3; a weak D match, TRBD2 (5 bases). There are 15 residues in the CDR3. Trimming left V 5 bases short and J 4 bases short, with 19 bases between. Germline V gives CDR1 DFQATT, CDR2 SNEGSKA (reference sequence). CDR3 amino acids: CSAPTRLERADTQYF. DNA for the CDR3: TGCAGTGCTCCCACCCGCTTGGAGAGGGCAGATACGCAGTATTTT.

Of note for this clonotype: Found in a library prepared for alpha chains, this beta chain is an off-target read, and its abundance has little meaning. The chain is built from TRBV9 and TRBJ2-3; the match to TRBD2 covers 9 bases. The CDR3 sequence is 17 residues long. J gave up 2 bases and V 7 bases, and 14 bases lay outside the gene matches. Germline V CDR1 and CDR2: SGDLS, YYNGEE. The chain's CDR3 is CASAAGGAGGYTDTQYF. In DNA form, the CDR3 reads TGTGCCAGCGCCGCCGGGGGTGCGGGAGGGTACACAGATACGCAGTATTTT.

On this clonotype: Being off target in a library aimed at alpha chains, this beta chain has a size of little meaning. This chain links TRBV27 with TRBJ2-3; 8 bases are shared with TRBD1. Trimming took 5 bases from V and 8 from J; bases not matched to a gene: 3. The germline gives CDR1 MNHEY, CDR2 SMNVEV (reference sequence). The CDR3 is 12 amino acids. DNA of the CDR3: TGTGCCAGCAGTCCCCAGGGGGCTACGCAGTATTTT. This encodes CASSPQGATQYF.

This clonotype was counted only a few times. For a library built for alpha chains, this beta chain is a stray read; little rests on its size. V usage is TRBV14 and J usage is TRBJ1-1; 10 nucleotides align to TRBD1. The CDR3 totals 14 residues. Unmatched junction bases numbered 8, after V lost 10 bases and J lost 3 bases. In germline, CDR1 is SGHDN, CDR2 FVKESK. CDR3 protein: CATRTGTGDTEAFF. The CDR3 nucleotides read TGTGCCACCCGCACCGGGACAGGGGACACTGAAGCTTTCTTT. Full variable domain (outside the CDR3, taken from reference TRBV14 and TRBJ1-1): EAGVTQFPSHSVIEKGQTVTLRCDPISGHDNLYWYRRVMGKEIKFLLHFVKESKQDESGMPNNRFLAERTGGTYSTLKVQPAELEDSGVYFCATRTGTGDTEAFFGQGTRLTVV.

About this clonotype itself: With the library built for alpha chains, this beta chain is off target and its frequency is not meaningful. This chain uses TRBV11-2 with TRBJ1-6; D remains ambiguous. V lost 4 bases to trimming and J lost 7 bases, with 14 bases between them. The CDR3 loop spans 15 amino acids. Germline assignment: CDR1 SGHAT and CDR2 FQNNGV. CDR3 loop: CASSWTPGRNSPLHF. The CDR3 bases are TGTGCCAGCAGCTGGACTCCCGGGCGGAATTCACCCCTCCACTTT.

To note about this clonotype: The size of this beta chain means little, since it is a stray read in a library made for alpha chains. J is TRBJ2-7 and V is TRBV28; a weak D match, TRBD1 (5 bases). Germline V gene lookup returns CDR1 MDHEN and CDR2 SYDVKM. The CDR3 spans 15 residues. Trimming removed 5 bases from V and 5 bases from J, with 19 bases in between. CDR3 nucleotides: TGTGCCAGCAGTCCGCGGATAGGGGTATATAACGAGCAGTACTTC. This encodes CASSPRIGVYNEQYF.

As to this clonotype: This beta chain is an off-target read within a library intended for alpha chains, so its frequency means little. The rearrangement joins TRBV7-9 to TRBJ2-5; D is ambiguous. Germline CDR1 is SEHNR and CDR2 is FQNEAQ (reference sequence). The CDR3 length is 11 residues. V was cut by 5 bases and J by 3 bases, with 4 bases left in between. CDR3 DNA sequence: TGTGCCAGCAGCCTTAAAGAGACCCAGTACTTC. As protein: CASSLKETQYF.

Comments on this clonotype: Because the library targeted alpha chains, this beta chain is an off-target read whose size means little. The rearrangement uses TRBV12-3 or TRBV12-4 and TRBJ2-5, with D perhaps matching TRBD1 (6 bases). This CDR3 has 14 residues. Trimming removed 6 bases at V and 0 bases at J, with 11 bases between. The CDR3: CASSDRTDQETQYF. The CDR3 DNA reads TGTGCCAGCAGCGATAGGACAGACCAAGAGACCCAGTACTTC.

This clonotype was recorded a few times. The library was designed around alpha chains, so this beta chain is a stray read whose abundance carries little weight. The V call is TRBV9, the J call TRBJ2-3, with a tentative D call TRBD1 (7 bases). V shed 3 bases and J shed 4 bases, with 12 bases lying between them. The CDR3 has 14 amino acids. Germline V gene data show CDR1 as SGDLS and CDR2 as YYNGEE. DNA for the CDR3: TGTGCCAGCAGCGCCGGAGGGGGCCCAGATACGCAGTATTTT. Its translation is CASSAGGGPDTQYF.

Note on this clonotype: Found in a library prepared for alpha chains, this beta chain is an off-target read, and its abundance has little meaning. CDR3 nucleotides: TGCAGCGTAAAGGAGGCACTCATGCATACGCAGTATTTT. Amino acids: CSVKEALMHTQYF. J is TRBJ2-3 and V is TRBV29-1; maybe TRBD2 (5 bases). The CDR3 runs to 13 residues. Trimming took 6 bases from V and 7 from J, leaving 17 bases between them. CDR1 SQVTM and CDR2 ANQGSEA come from the germline V gene.

Concerning this clonotype: This beta chain lies outside the target of a library built for alpha chains; its clone size means little. The V and J genes are TRBV7-2 and TRBJ2-7; 12 bases are shared with TRBD2. The CDR3 extends over 19 amino acids. Germline CDR1 SGHTA, CDR2 FQGNSA. J gave up 0 bases and V 4 bases, and 13 bases lay outside the gene matches. The CDR3 loop reads CASSSKLAGGPVFSYEQYF. The CDR3 DNA sequence: TGTGCCAGCAGCTCTAAACTAGCGGGAGGTCCCGTGTTCTCCTACGAGCAGTACTTC.

As regards this clonotype: In a library made to pick up alpha chains, this beta chain is a stray read with a size that means little. The chain recombines TRBV18 with TRBJ2-5; unclear D gene. Trimming left V 1 base short and J 2 bases short, with 8 bases between. The V gene's germline CDR1 is KGHSH and CDR2 LQKENI. There are 14 residues in the CDR3. The CDR3 bases are TGTGCCAGCTCACCACGTACGGCGCAAGAGACCCAGTACTTC. It encodes CASSPRTAQETQYF.

This clonotype was picked up a small number of times. This beta chain was picked up by a library intended for alpha chains and is off target, so its count carries little meaning. The CDR3 region is CATSGRQGDGYTF. Here the CDR3 DNA reads TGTGCCACCAGTGGTCGACAGGGAGATGGCTACACCTTC. The J gene is TRBJ1-2, the V gene TRBV24-1, with 7 bases matching TRBD1. CDR1 is KGHDR and CDR2 is SFDVKD in the germline V gene. V trimming: 5 bases; J trimming: 6 bases; junction bases outside the gene matches: 5. The CDR3 has 13 amino acids.

Comments on this clonotype: A library prepared for alpha chains yielded this beta chain as an off-target read; its size is of little meaning. The chain uses TRBV20-1 and TRBJ2-7; 8 bases are a match to TRBD2. J lost 4 bases, V lost 6 bases, and 14 bases had no gene match. The CDR3 consists of 15 residues. Germline CDR1 is DFQATT and CDR2 is SNEGSKA (reference sequence). The CDR3 here is CSALSVGGAEYEQYF. The CDR3 nucleotides read TGCAGTGCCCTCTCCGTCGGGGGGGCGGAGTACGAGCAGTACTTC.

In its sample, this clonotype ranks as large (0.1 to 1%). A library made for alpha chains picked up this beta chain off target, so its size means little. The chain combines TRBV7-2 with TRBJ2-5, with 8 nucleotides matching TRBD2. The CDR3 is 12 amino acids. The V and J ends lost 6 bases and 3 bases, in that order; junction bases with no gene match: 0. Germline V gives CDR1 SGHTA, CDR2 FQGNSA. The CDR3 reads CASSSGEETQYF. The CDR3 DNA is TGTGCCAGCAGTAGCGGGGAAGAGACCCAGTACTTC. The whole variable domain, filled in from reference TRBV7-2 and TRBJ2-5, reads GAGVSQSPSNKVTEKGKDVELRCDPISGHTALYWYRQSLGQGLEFLIYFQGNSAPDKSGLPSDRFSAERTGGSVSTLTIQRTQQEDSAVYLCASSSGEETQYFGPGTRLLVL.

This clonotype is judged hyperexpanded. The library was built for alpha chains, so this beta chain is an off-target read and its size means little. The chain combines TRBV2 with TRBJ2-1, with 10 bases aligning to TRBD2. V lost 7 bases and J lost 7; bases outside the gene matches: 7. Germline loops: CDR1 SNHLY, CDR2 FYNNEI. This CDR3 comprises 14 residues. The CDR3 sequence: CASIPSGGGNEQFF. CDR3 nucleotide sequence: TGTGCCAGCATTCCTAGCGGGGGAGGGAATGAGCAGTTCTTC. The whole variable domain, remainder taken from reference TRBV2 and TRBJ2-1, is EPEVTQTPSHQVTQMGQEVILRCVPISNHLYFYWYRQILGQKVEFLVSFYNNEISEKSEIFDDQFSVERPDGSNFTLKIRSTKLEDSAMYFCASIPSGGGNEQFFGPGTRLTVL.

This clonotype counts as large. The library was designed around alpha chains, so this beta chain is a stray read whose abundance carries little weight. The genes are TRBV24-1 and TRBJ1-6; D is perhaps TRBD1 (6 bases). There are 13 residues in the CDR3. The V gene lost 5 bases and the J gene lost 12 bases, with 13 bases spanning the gap. The germline CDR1 and CDR2 sequences are KGHDR and SFDVKD. The CDR3 loop is CATSGKQGGPLHF. The CDR3 DNA reads as TGTGCCACCAGTGGCAAACAGGGAGGACCCCTCCACTTT.

Comment on this clonotype: The junction and the germline gene differ at one end; a read error may be behind it. Within a library made for alpha chains, this beta chain is off target, and its count is uninformative. The chain has TRBV11-2 and TRBJ2-1; D is uncertain. Germline V gene lookup returns CDR1 SGHAT and CDR2 FQNNGV. This CDR3 is built from 15 residues. The CDR3 coding sequence is TGTGCCAGCAGCTTGGAAGCGTTCTCCTGCAATGAGCAGTTCTTC. Its translation is CASSLEAFSCNEQFF.

Only a few counts were recorded for this clonotype. Since the library was made to target alpha chains, this beta chain is a stray read and its abundance is not meaningful. The V call is TRBV9, the J call TRBJ2-5, with D unclear. In germline, CDR1 is SGDLS, CDR2 YYNGEE. V was cut by 1 base and J by 3 bases, with 4 bases left in between. The CDR3 consists of 12 residues. The chain's CDR3 is CASSVTEETQYF. The CDR3 nucleotides read TGTGCCAGCAGCGTAACCGAAGAGACCCAGTACTTC. The full variable domain, in which reference TRBV9 and TRBJ2-5 provide the parts outside the CDR3, is DSGVTQTPKHLITATGQRVTLRCSPRSGDLSVYWYQQSLDQGLQFLIQYYNGEERAKGNILERFSAQQFPDLHSELNLSSLELGDSALYFCASSVTEETQYFGPGTRLLVL.

Comment on this clonotype: This beta chain is an unintended read in a library built for alpha chains; its size means little. This chain joins TRBV9 and TRBJ2-5; possibly TRBD1 for D (6 bases). This CDR3 spans 14 amino acids. The ends were cut back, 3 bases at V and 5 bases at J, with 14 bases in the middle. Looked up from germline, CDR1 is SGDLS and CDR2 is YYNGEE. The CDR3 sequence: CASSAEDRYETQYF. CDR3 sequence (DNA): TGTGCCAGCAGCGCCGAGGACAGATACGAGACCCAGTACTTC.

This clonotype has more than one count but fewer than ten. The library was built for alpha chains, so this beta chain is an off-target read and its size means little. V gene TRBV29-1 combines with J gene TRBJ2-7, with 11 bases lining up with TRBD1. Trimming took 5 bases from V and 3 from J; bases not matched to a gene: 6. The length of the CDR3 is 14 residues. Germline V gives CDR1 SQVTM, CDR2 ANQGSEA. CDR3 bases: TGCAGCGTTACCACCGGGACAGGGGGCTACGAGCAGTACTTC. It specifies CSVTTGTGGYEQYF.

Of note for this clonotype: This beta chain is an off-target read within a library intended for alpha chains, so its frequency means little. The chain is built from TRBV4-2 and TRBJ1-3; tentative D call: TRBD1 (5 bases). The germline CDR1 and CDR2 sequences are LGHNA and YNFKEQ. V was cut by 0 bases and J by 2 bases, with 11 bases left in between. The CDR3 is 16 amino acids. CDR3 loop: CASSQDGPRAGNTIYF. For the CDR3, the DNA is TGTGCCAGCAGCCAAGATGGTCCCAGGGCTGGAAACACCATATATTTT.

Comment on this clonotype: Within a library made for alpha chains, this beta chain is off target, and its count is uninformative. The chain carries TRBV6-2 or TRBV6-3 and TRBJ2-4, with D possibly matching TRBD1 (6 bases). This CDR3 region has 14 residues. Germline-derived CDR1 and CDR2 are MNHEY and SVGEGT. The V end lost 4 bases, the J end lost 1 base, and 8 bases lay between the germline ends. CDR3 loop: CASSLDSAKNIQYF. In nucleotides, the CDR3 is TGTGCCAGCAGTTTGGACAGCGCCAAAAACATTCAGTACTTC.

As for this clonotype: This beta chain slipped into a library made for alpha chains as a stray read, so its size is not meaningful. This chain connects TRBV5-4 to TRBJ2-5; D gene unclear. This CDR3 contains 13 residues. CDR1 SGHNT and CDR2 YYREEE come from the germline V gene (reference sequence). V lost 1 base and J lost 5, with 9 bases in between. DNA for the CDR3: TGTGCCAGCAGCTTGTGGGAATCGGAGACCCAGTACTTC. It encodes CASSLWESETQYF.

Regarding this clonotype: Within a library made for alpha chains, this beta chain is off target, and its count is uninformative. The rearrangement joins TRBV19 to TRBJ2-1; 11 nucleotides match TRBD2. This CDR3 comprises 13 residues. CDR1 is LNHDA and CDR2 is SQIVND in the germline V gene (reference sequence). V was clipped by 8 bases and J by 5 bases; unmatched bases: 2. The CDR3 bases are TGTGCCAGTGGGACTAGCGGTAACAATGAGCAGTTCTTC. Translating gives CASGTSGNNEQFF.

As to this clonotype: This beta chain is an unintended read in a library built for alpha chains; its size means little. This chain joins TRBV6-2 or TRBV6-3 and TRBJ1-1, with a weak D call TRBD1 (6 bases). This CDR3 contains 11 residues. V lost 8 bases to trimming and J lost 5 bases, with 9 bases between them. CDR1 and CDR2 (germline): MNHEY, SVGEGT. The CDR3 nucleotides read TGTGCCAGCGTACAGGGAACTGAAGCTTTCTTT. Amino acid sequence: CASVQGTEAFF.